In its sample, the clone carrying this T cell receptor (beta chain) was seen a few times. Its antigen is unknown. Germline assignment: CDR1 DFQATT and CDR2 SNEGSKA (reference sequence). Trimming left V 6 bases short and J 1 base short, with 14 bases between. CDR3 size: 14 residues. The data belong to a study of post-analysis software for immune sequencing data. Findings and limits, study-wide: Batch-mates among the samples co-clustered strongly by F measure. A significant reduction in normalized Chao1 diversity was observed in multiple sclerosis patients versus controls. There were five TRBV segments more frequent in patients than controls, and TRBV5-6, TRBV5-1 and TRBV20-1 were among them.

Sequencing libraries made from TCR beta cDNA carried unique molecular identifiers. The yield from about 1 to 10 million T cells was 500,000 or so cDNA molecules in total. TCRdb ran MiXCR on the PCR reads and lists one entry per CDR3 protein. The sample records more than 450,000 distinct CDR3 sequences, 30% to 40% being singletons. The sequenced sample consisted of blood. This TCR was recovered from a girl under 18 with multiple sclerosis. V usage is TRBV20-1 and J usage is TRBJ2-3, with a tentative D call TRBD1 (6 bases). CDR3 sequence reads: CSAPPEGGTDTQYF. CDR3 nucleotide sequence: TGCAGTGCGCCTCCAGAGGGGGGCACAGATACGCAGTATTTT.